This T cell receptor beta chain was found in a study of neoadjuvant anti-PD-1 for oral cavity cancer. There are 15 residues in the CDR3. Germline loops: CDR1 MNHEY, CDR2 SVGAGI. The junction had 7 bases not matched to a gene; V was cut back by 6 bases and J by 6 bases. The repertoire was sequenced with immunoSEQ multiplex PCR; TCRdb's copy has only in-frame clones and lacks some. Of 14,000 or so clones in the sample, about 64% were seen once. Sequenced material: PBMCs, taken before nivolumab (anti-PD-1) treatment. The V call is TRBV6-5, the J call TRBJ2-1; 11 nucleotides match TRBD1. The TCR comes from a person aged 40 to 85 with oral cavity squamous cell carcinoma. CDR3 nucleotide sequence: TGTGCCAGCAGGACCCGGGACAGGGGGATCAATGAGCAGTTCTTC. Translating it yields CASRTRDRGINEQFF.